This note documents a single T cell receptor beta chain sequence. The sample originates from a study of blood T cell repertoires in COVID-19. V lost 0 bases and J 1 base, leaving 7 bases between the germline ends. The CDR3 runs 14 residues. Germline-derived CDR1 and CDR2 are MNHNY and SVGAGI (reference sequence). Clones were sequenced by immunoSEQ multiplex PCR, and TCRdb holds only the in-frame ones, with some missing. This table has about 200,000 clones, about 82% appearing once. The sequence derives from a woman of 80 years or more with acute or convalescent COVID-19. Material: peripheral blood. The rearrangement joins TRBV6-6 to TRBJ2-7, with a tentative D call TRBD2 (6 bases). CDR3 nucleotide sequence: TGTGCCAGCAGTTACTCGGAGGGGTCCTACGAGCAGTACTTC. This encodes CASSYSEGSYEQYF.